This TCR beta chain was observed in a study of blood T cell repertoires in COVID-19. Study overall: Material from acute and convalescent COVID-19 was sourced from the United States, Italy and Spain. In each case, the material was cDNA or gDNA derived from T cells, B-cell-depleted T cells, or PBMCs.

Authors' data handling: Researchers report that nucleated cell counts were estimated from reference gene primer amplification. Profiling relied on immunoSEQ multiplex PCR, and the TCRdb table lists in-frame clones only, not all of them. The V and J calls and clone size were taken over from that table, and D and trimming were inferred from the DNA. This table has roughly 25,000 clones, approximately 85% appearing once. Trimming took off 2 bases at V and 1 base at J, with 8 bases between the two ends. CDR1 and CDR2 (germline): KGHSH, LQKENI. CDR3 length equals 15 residues. This clone was seen a single time.

This receptor was obtained from a man aged 65 to 79 in a cohort sampled during active COVID-19. The sequencing sample was made of peripheral blood. This chain connects TRBV18 to TRBJ1-4; D is perhaps TRBD1 (5 bases). CDR3 residues: CASSPNRGTNEKLFF. CDR3 DNA: TGTGCCAGCTCACCAAATAGGGGAACTAATGAAAAACTGTTTTTT.